The 12 T cell receptor beta chains reported below all come from one sample, sequenced in a study of CD8 T cells in Susac syndrome. Random hexamers were used to reverse transcribe about 0.45 to 1 ug of RNA. TCRdb called the immunoSEQ multiplex PCR reads again in MiXCR, with one record for every CDR3 protein. The table lists some 400,000 distinct CDR3 sequences, approximately 85% of them singletons, with roughly 0.11% in the top ten. Sequencing used CD8+ T cells from PBMCs. These receptors all come from a human donor with multiple sclerosis.

The genes are TRBV27 and TRBJ2-2, with D possibly TRBD1 on 5 matching bases. CDR3 size: 14 residues. The V end lost 7 bases, the J end lost 6 bases, and 15 bases lay between the germline ends. CDR1 and CDR2 (germline): MNHEY, SMNVEV (reference sequence). The CDR3 reads CASTASGMAGELFF. CDR3 coding DNA: TGTGCCAGCACCGCCTCAGGGATGGCCGGGGAGCTGTTTTTT.

The rearrangement links TRBV4-1 to TRBJ2-5; a weak D match, TRBD2 (7 bases). Germline V gives CDR1 MGHRA, CDR2 YSYEKL. The CDR3 covers 15 residues. Trimming took off 0 bases at V and 5 bases at J, with 13 bases between the two ends. The CDR3: CASSQDRGGTETQYF. In DNA form, the CDR3 reads TGCGCCAGCAGCCAAGATAGGGGGGGTACTGAGACCCAGTACTTC.

The chain recombines TRBV18 with TRBJ1-6; TRBD1 is a possible D gene (5 bases). CDR3 size: 14 residues. Trimming cost V 6 bases and J 7 bases, with 13 bases left between them. CDR1 is KGHSH and CDR2 is LQKENI in the germline V gene. The CDR3 sequence is CASSPSGRNSPLHF. The CDR3 DNA reads as TGTGCCAGCTCCCCTTCAGGGAGGAATTCACCCCTCCACTTT.

This chain connects TRBV30 to TRBJ1-6; D perhaps matches TRBD1 (6 bases). Trimming removed 1 base at V and 0 bases at J, with 13 bases between. There are 17 residues in the CDR3. Germline-derived CDR1 and CDR2 are GTSNPN and SVGIG (reference sequence). The DNA of the CDR3 is TGTGCCTGGAGTGAGCCTCAGGGGAGCTCCTATAATTCACCCCTCCACTTT. It encodes CAWSEPQGSSYNSPLHF.

This chain links TRBV5-1 with TRBJ1-1, with D perhaps matching TRBD1 (6 bases). The CDR3 covers 15 residues. The germline gives CDR1 SGHRS, CDR2 YFSETQ. The V end was cut by 0 bases, the J end by 1 base, with 10 bases between. The CDR3 region is CASSLEQGGNTEAFF. The DNA for the CDR3 is TGCGCCAGCAGCTTGGAACAGGGCGGGAACACTGAAGCTTTCTTT.

The chain links TRBV30 to TRBJ1-1, with no clear D. The V end was cut by 5 bases, the J end by 8 bases, with 12 bases between. This CDR3 is built from 11 residues. CDR1 and CDR2 from the germline V gene are GTSNPN and SVGIG (reference sequence). CDR3 in amino acids: CAWGLGWEAFF. In DNA form, the CDR3 reads TGTGCCTGGGGACTAGGTTGGGAAGCTTTCTTT.

The gene calls are TRBV10-2 and TRBJ2-7, with 7 bases that match TRBD1. Germline V gene sequence: CDR1 WSHSY, CDR2 SAAADI. The CDR3 is made up of 14 amino acids. Trimming at V came to 8 bases and at J to 0 bases, leaving 7 bases not matched to a gene. The CDR3 loop is CASGFRDSSYEQYF. The CDR3 DNA sequence: TGCGCCAGCGGGTTCCGGGACAGCTCCTACGAGCAGTACTTC.

CDR3 loop: CASSSQGEGNTEAFF. The CDR3 region has the DNA TGTGCCAGCAGCTCTCAGGGTGAGGGGAACACTGAAGCTTTCTTT. The chain recombines TRBV7-9 with TRBJ1-1; D perhaps matches TRBD1 (5 bases). CDR1 and CDR2 (germline): SEHNR, FQNEAQ (reference sequence). Trimming cost V 4 bases and J 1 base, with 13 bases left between them. This CDR3 comprises 15 residues.

The chain carries TRBV4-2 and TRBJ2-7; 9 bases fit TRBD2. Per the germline V gene, CDR1 is LGHNA and CDR2 is YNFKEQ. V gave up 2 bases and J gave up 5 bases; unmatched junction bases: 16. The CDR3 length is 18 residues. The CDR3 sequence: CASSQIAVAGVERNEQYF. For the CDR3, the DNA is TGTGCCAGCAGCCAAATCGCGGTAGCGGGAGTGGAGCGCAACGAGCAGTACTTC.

The chain couples TRBV20-1 to TRBJ2-7, with 10 bases that match TRBD1. The germline gives CDR1 DFQATT, CDR2 SNEGSKA (reference sequence). The CDR3 has 13 amino acids. With 6 bases clipped from V and 3 bases from J, the junction kept 5 bases outside the gene matches. The CDR3: CSAKDRGFYEQYF. CDR3 bases: TGCAGTGCGAAGGACAGGGGGTTCTACGAGCAGTACTTC.

V usage is TRBV27 and J usage is TRBJ2-7; TRBD2 matches at 14 bases. Germline V CDR1 and CDR2: MNHEY, SMNVEV (reference sequence). The CDR3 loop spans 15 amino acids. The J segment lost 9 bases and the V segment lost 3 bases, leaving 7 bases of the junction unmatched. The CDR3 DNA sequence: TGTGCCAGCAGTTTTTCCGGGACTAGCGGGAGTGTGCAGTACTTC. Translation: CASSFSGTSGSVQYF.

This clonotype has more than one count but fewer than ten. CDR3 protein: CASSPWEGTEAFF. CDR3 nucleotide sequence: TGTGCCAGCAGTCCTTGGGAGGGGACTGAAGCTTTCTTT. V usage is TRBV12-3 or TRBV12-4 and J usage is TRBJ1-1, with a weak D call TRBD1 (5 bases). The V end lost 5 bases, the J end lost 5 bases, and 12 bases lay between the germline ends. This CDR3 has 13 amino acids.